This TCR beta chain derives from a study of blood T cell repertoires in COVID-19. In the study overall: Sample material is recorded as cDNA or gDNA derived from T cells, B-cell-depleted T cells, or PBMCs.

Per germline, CDR1 MNHEY and CDR2 SVGEGT. V was pared by 5 bases and J by 7 bases, with 10 bases of the junction left unmatched. The CDR3 totals 14 residues. Repertoires were generated with immunoSEQ multiplex PCR, while TCRdb's copy carries only in-frame clones and drops some. The sample yields 200,000 to 300,000 clones, around 86% seen once. Enrollees, 18 to 89 years old, lived in 25 or so US areas. Participants reported their clinical history, and cohort assignment relied on those reports. The recovered donors of Cohort 3 showed two negative PCRs, clearance, or symptom resolution. The V call is TRBV6-2 or TRBV6-3, the J call TRBJ1-1, with 7 bases that match TRBD1. The sequencing input was PBMCs or T cells enriched from blood (not recorded which). The TCR originated in a man aged 35-49 years who had recovered from COVID-19. CDR3 nucleotide sequence: TGTGCCAGCAGTGACAGGTACCCAGGGGGTGAAGCTTTCTTT. It specifies CASSDRYPGGEAFF.